The 27 T cell receptor beta chains listed next were all sequenced from one sample in a study of cytomegalovirus exposure and HLA in healthy donors listed by TCRdb under 2017. Libraries were constructed by the immunoSEQ multiplex PCR assay. In TCRdb, the immuneACCESS table is reduced to in-frame sequences with V and J assigned. These tables do not hold every clone; where another copy was compared, an unresolved V gene accounts for under half, and the others remain unexplained. Here the sample has around 160,000 clones; approximately 86% occur a single time. The ten biggest clones cover around 2.5% of the sample. The material sequenced was PBMCs. Source of these receptors: a man younger than 45 in good health and CMV-seropositive.

V is TRBV7-2 and J is TRBJ2-1; 8 bases map to TRBD2. Germline values: CDR1 SGHTA, CDR2 FQGNSA. Germline trimming cut 5 bases from V and 6 bases from J; bases unmatched to any gene: 9. This CDR3 is 15 amino acids long. DNA of the CDR3: TGTGCCAGCAGCGGACGGGGGGGCGGGGCCAATGAGCAGTTCTTC. It translates to CASSGRGGGANEQFF.

The chain links TRBV5-1 to TRBJ2-3; a possible D gene is TRBD2 (6 bases). Trimming stripped 0 bases from V and 1 base from J, with 6 bases between. Germline assignment: CDR1 SGHRS and CDR2 YFSETQ. This CDR3 has 14 amino acids. The CDR3 nucleotides are TGCGCCAGCAGCTTGGAGCGGGGCACAGATACGCAGTATTTT. This gives the protein CASSLERGTDTQYF. Complete variable domain (other parts from reference TRBV5-1 and TRBJ2-3): KAGVTQTPRYLIKTRGQQVTLSCSPISGHRSVSWYQQTPGQGLQFLFEYFSETQRNKGNFPGRFSGRQFSNSRSEMNVSTLELGDSALYLCASSLERGTDTQYFGPGTRLTVL.

This CDR3 reads CAISFGQVQETQYF. The CDR3 bases are TGTGCCATCAGCTTTGGACAGGTCCAAGAGACCCAGTACTTC. J is TRBJ2-5 and V is TRBV10-3; 7 bases align to TRBD1. The CDR3 consists of 14 residues. J was trimmed by 1 base and V by 6 bases; bases with no gene match: 5. From germline, CDR1 is ENHRY and CDR2 SYGVKD.

The V gene is TRBV6-5, the J gene TRBJ1-1; possibly TRBD1 for D (6 bases). The V end was cut by 4 bases, the J end by 7 bases, with 13 bases between. CDR3 length: 13 residues. Per germline, CDR1 MNHEY and CDR2 SVGAGI. CDR3 sequence reads: CASSFTGYDEAFF. CDR3 nucleotide sequence: TGTGCCAGCAGTTTTACAGGGTATGATGAAGCTTTCTTT.

The chain is built from TRBV7-6 and TRBJ2-5; 15 positions match TRBD2. Trimming took 1 base from V and 7 from J; bases not matched to a gene: 10. Germline V gene sequence: CDR1 SGHVS, CDR2 FNYEAQ. This CDR3 spans 18 amino acids. As DNA, the CDR3 is TGTGCCAGCAGCTTAGTGTGGACTAGCGGGGGGGGCTCCGGGACCCAGTACTTC. This sequence encodes CASSLVWTSGGGSGTQYF.

This chain links TRBV18 with TRBJ2-1, with 9 bases lining up with TRBD2. Germline V gene lookup returns CDR1 KGHSH and CDR2 LQKENI. Trimming cost V 1 base and J 3 bases; bases outside gene matches: 1. The CDR3 consists of 15 residues. The CDR3 sequence is CASSPQRGDYNEQFF. The CDR3 bases are TGTGCCAGCTCACCACAGCGGGGGGACTACAATGAGCAGTTCTTC.

The chain carries TRBV2 and TRBJ1-2; 9 nucleotides agree with TRBD1. The CDR3 runs to 17 residues. The germline CDR1 and CDR2 sequences are SNHLY and FYNNEI. With V trimmed by 3 bases and J by 1 base, 9 bases remained unmatched. The CDR3 DNA follows: TGTGCCAGCAGTGATGCCGGGACAGGGCTTCTTAACTATGGCTACACCTTC. It translates to CASSDAGTGLLNYGYTF. Based on the CDR3 plus reference TRBV2 and TRBJ1-2, the full variable domain is EPEVTQTPSHQVTQMGQEVILRCVPISNHLYFYWYRQILGQKVEFLVSFYNNEISEKSEIFDDQFSVERPDGSNFTLKIRSTKLEDSAMYFCASSDAGTGLLNYGYTFGSGTRLTVV.

This clone came up once. The V and J genes are TRBV4-3 and TRBJ2-5; tentative D call: TRBD2 (5 bases). Trimming pared 1 base from V and 5 bases from J, leaving 17 bases between. CDR1 is LGHNA, CDR2 YSLEER, per germline. This CDR3 has 16 amino acids. Here the CDR3 DNA reads TGCGCCAGCAGCCAAGCAGCGGTCGGAGGCTCTGAGACCCAGTACTTC. Translated: CASSQAAVGGSETQYF.

V is TRBV7-2 and J is TRBJ2-1, with TRBD2 identical over 10 bases. CDR1 is SGHTA, CDR2 FQGNSA, per germline. This CDR3 contains 16 residues. After removal of 5 bases from V and 7 bases from J, the junction contained 11 bases not matched to a gene. The CDR3 protein is CASSPINRAGGNEQFF. The CDR3 region has the DNA TGTGCCAGCAGCCCCATTAACCGAGCGGGGGGGAATGAGCAGTTCTTC.

V is TRBV4-3 and J is TRBJ1-6; D is possibly TRBD1 (5 bases). This CDR3 comprises 13 residues. The V gene lost 6 bases and the J gene lost 12 bases, with 15 bases spanning the gap. Germline values: CDR1 LGHNA, CDR2 YSLEER. CDR3 nucleotides: TGCGCCAGCAGTCCAACAGGTCTCCGACCCCTCCACTTT. Translating it yields CASSPTGLRPLHF.

V usage is TRBV5-1 and J usage is TRBJ1-6; D possibly corresponds to TRBD1 (5 bases). V lost 3 bases, J lost 3 bases, and 13 bases lay in between. Germline loops: CDR1 SGHRS, CDR2 YFSETQ. The CDR3 runs to 16 residues. CDR3: CASSSDLRDYNSPLHF. The CDR3 nucleotides are TGCGCCAGCAGCTCGGACCTCAGGGACTATAATTCACCCCTCCACTTT.

The chain uses TRBV7-8 and TRBJ1-1; D might be TRBD1 (6 bases). CDR3 size: 16 residues. CDR1 and CDR2 (germline): SGHVS, FQNEAQ. The V end lost 2 bases, the J end lost 2 bases, and 15 bases lay between the germline ends. DNA of the CDR3: TGTGCCAGCAGCTTAATGGGGGGGGACATCAACACTGAAGCTTTCTTT. Its translation: CASSLMGGDINTEAFF.

The chain has TRBV10-3 and TRBJ2-1, with 7 nucleotides matching TRBD2. Germline values: CDR1 ENHRY, CDR2 SYGVKD. The CDR3 is 17 residues long. Trimming at V came to 8 bases and at J to 8 bases, leaving 21 bases not matched to a gene. CDR3 residues: CAIQRGEGPGTVHEQFF. The CDR3 DNA reads as TGTGCCATCCAACGGGGGGAGGGGCCAGGCACGGTACATGAGCAGTTCTTC.

The rearrangement joins TRBV18 to TRBJ2-7; 9 nucleotides align to TRBD2. With 2 bases clipped from V and 8 bases from J, the junction kept 4 bases outside the gene matches. Germline V gives CDR1 KGHSH, CDR2 LQKENI. The CDR3 covers 13 residues. In DNA, the CDR3 is TGTGCCAGCTCACCAGTAGCGGGGGATCAGCAGTACTTC. Amino acids: CASSPVAGDQQYF.

Here the CDR3 reads CASSRTGTSGDNEQFF. The DNA of the CDR3 is TGTGCCAGCAGCCGCACCGGGACTAGCGGGGACAATGAGCAGTTCTTC. The chain uses TRBV7-3 and TRBJ2-1; 13 bases are shared with TRBD2. Per the germline V gene, CDR1 is SGHTA and CDR2 is FQGTGA. The CDR3 totals 16 residues. J was trimmed by 5 bases and V by 5 bases; bases with no gene match: 6.

This sequence joins TRBV9 and TRBJ2-3; 9 positions agree with TRBD2. This CDR3 comprises 14 residues. CDR1 and CDR2 (germline): SGDLS, YYNGEE. Losses at the gene ends were 2 bases for V and 4 bases for J; bases not matched to a gene: 2. CDR3 nucleotides: TGTGCCAGCAGCGTGCGGGGGGGCTCAGATACGCAGTATTTT. The encoded protein is CASSVRGGSDTQYF. The whole variable domain, filled in from reference TRBV9 and TRBJ2-3, reads DSGVTQTPKHLITATGQRVTLRCSPRSGDLSVYWYQQSLDQGLQFLIQYYNGEERAKGNILERFSAQQFPDLHSELNLSSLELGDSALYFCASSVRGGSDTQYFGPGTRLTVL.

This clone occurred a few times. This same CDR3 is encoded by further DNA sequences in the sample. J is TRBJ2-1 and V is TRBV11-3, with D maybe TRBD1 (5 bases). The CDR3 extends over 18 amino acids. The V gene's germline CDR1 is SGHNT and CDR2 YENEEA. The V and J ends lost 0 bases and 0 bases respectively, with 15 bases between them. In nucleotides, the CDR3 is TGTGCCAGCAGCTTAGATCAGGGTGGCAGTAGCTCCTACAATGAGCAGTTCTTC. It is translated as CASSLDQGGSSSYNEQFF.

The chain couples TRBV9 to TRBJ2-7; 10 nucleotides align to TRBD1. V lost 3 bases, J lost 10 bases, and 10 bases stayed unmatched. The CDR3 has 14 amino acids. In germline, CDR1 is SGDLS, CDR2 YYNGEE. CDR3 coding DNA: TGTGCCAGCAGCGCGGGACAGGGGTTGGCCCCCCAGTACTTC. This codes for CASSAGQGLAPQYF.

This chain uses TRBV6-5 with TRBJ1-6, with unresolved D. CDR1 is MNHEY, CDR2 SVGAGI, per germline. Trimming pared 9 bases from V and 8 bases from J, leaving 11 bases between. This CDR3 region has 12 residues. This CDR3 is CASLQRDSPLHF. Here the CDR3 DNA reads TGTGCCAGTCTACAGCGGGATTCACCCCTCCACTTT.

The CDR3 sequence is CASSELTGDINEQYF. For the CDR3, the DNA is TGTGCCAGCAGTGAATTGACAGGGGATATCAACGAGCAGTACTTC. V and J are TRBV27 and TRBJ2-7; 8 bases are a match to TRBD1. The CDR3 sequence is 15 residues long. CDR1 is MNHEY and CDR2 is SMNVEV in the germline V gene (reference sequence). Trimming removed 5 bases from V and 5 bases from J; junction bases left unmatched: 11.

The chain joins TRBV19 to TRBJ1-5; D not resolved. V was clipped by 7 bases and J by 5 bases, with 18 bases between them. Per the germline V gene, CDR1 is LNHDA and CDR2 is SQIVND (reference sequence). The CDR3 contains 15 residues. In nucleotides, the CDR3 is TGTGCCAGTACCCTAGCGGGGTTCAGCTATCAGCCCCAGCATTTT. Its translation is CASTLAGFSYQPQHF.

The rearrangement uses TRBV9 and TRBJ2-1; D perhaps matches TRBD2 (6 bases). The CDR3 runs 18 residues. V was cut by 0 bases and J by 2 bases, with 18 bases left in between. CDR1 and CDR2 from the germline V gene are SGDLS and YYNGEE. The CDR3, as DNA: TGTGCCAGCAGCGTAGTTGGGGGGAACACCCCCACCTACAATGAGCAGTTCTTC. Protein sequence: CASSVVGGNTPTYNEQFF.

This chain joins TRBV5-8 and TRBJ2-7, with 8 bases aligning to TRBD2. Germline loops: CDR1 SGHTS, CDR2 YDEGEE. The trim removed 4 bases at V and 4 bases at J, leaving 1 base unmatched. The CDR3 extends over 12 amino acids. CDR3 in DNA: TGTGCCAGCAGCCCTAGCGGGTACGAGCAGTACTTC. Protein sequence: CASSPSGYEQYF.

About this clone itself: One junction end disagrees with the germline gene, perhaps due to a read error. This chain connects TRBV7-7 to TRBJ2-3, with D tentatively TRBD2 (7 bases). CDR1 is SSHAT, CDR2 FNYEAQ, per germline (reference sequence). The CDR3 loop spans 16 amino acids. The CDR3 DNA follows: TGTGCTAGCAGCCAGGGGAGGGGGGGGCCCCTCGATACGCAGTATTTT. Protein: CASSQGRGGPLDTQYF.

The chain recombines TRBV19 with TRBJ2-2, with 7 bases identical to TRBD1. There are 17 residues in the CDR3. Trimming took 6 bases from V and 2 from J; bases not matched to a gene: 12. Germline assignment: CDR1 LNHDA and CDR2 SQIVND (reference sequence). The CDR3: CASRVGPGTDNTGELFF. CDR3 nucleotides: TGTGCCAGTAGAGTGGGGCCCGGGACAGATAACACCGGGGAGCTGTTTTTT. The complete variable domain, with remaining parts taken from reference TRBV19 and TRBJ2-2, reads DGGITQSPKYLFRKEGQNVTLSCEQNLNHDAMYWYRQDPGQGLRLIYYSQIVNDFQKGDIAEGYSVSREKKESFPLTVTSAQKNPTAFYLCASRVGPGTDNTGELFFGEGSRLTVL.

This clone was observed at least ten times. This rearrangement joins TRBV7-9 to TRBJ2-7, with D possibly matching TRBD1 (7 bases). CDR3 length: 12 residues. Per the germline V gene, CDR1 is SEHNR and CDR2 is FQNEAQ (reference sequence). V gave up 5 bases and J gave up 11 bases, with 16 bases separating them. As DNA, the CDR3 is TGTGCCAGCAGCGCGGGACAGTCATTTGAGTACTTC. As protein: CASSAGQSFEYF. Full variable domain (remainder filled in from reference TRBV7-9 and TRBJ2-7): DTGVSQNPRHKITKRGQNVTFRCDPISEHNRLYWYRQTLGQGPEFLTYFQNEAQLEKSRLLSDRFSAERPKGSFSTLEIQRTEQGDSAMYLCASSAGQSFEYFGPGTRLTVT.

J is TRBJ1-1 and V is TRBV5-1; D is undetermined. In germline, CDR1 is SGHRS, CDR2 YFSETQ. The ends were cut back, 6 bases at V and 3 bases at J, with 15 bases in the middle. The CDR3 runs to 14 residues. CDR3 amino acids: CASKGGSSYTEAFF. CDR3 in DNA: TGCGCCAGCAAAGGAGGGTCCTCTTACACTGAAGCTTTCTTT.